The 30 T cell receptor beta chains reported below all come from one sample, sequenced in a study of OX40 agonist ivuxolimab in advanced cancers. TCRdb keeps only in-frame clones here, not all; method: immunoSEQ multiplex PCR. The sample records about 55,000 clones, 88% being singletons. Specimen: CD4+ or CD8+ T cells sorted from blood, collected in a trial of the OX40 agonist ivuxolimab. These receptors all stem from an adult with an advanced solid tumor such as melanoma, head and neck, liver or kidney cancer.

The V and J genes are TRBV10-3 and TRBJ2-1; D not certain. The ends were cut back, 3 bases at V and 5 bases at J, with 2 bases in the middle. The CDR3 is made up of 11 amino acids. CDR1 ENHRY and CDR2 SYGVKD come from the germline V gene. CDR3: CAISDHNEQFF. CDR3 nucleotides: TGTGCCATCAGTGACCACAATGAGCAGTTCTTC.

This CDR3 reads CASSPGDPQETQYF. The CDR3, as DNA: TGCGCCAGCAGTCCGGGGGACCCCCAAGAGACCCAGTACTTC. The rearrangement joins TRBV10-1 to TRBJ2-5; D might be TRBD2 (6 bases). The germline V gene has CDR1 WNHNN and CDR2 SYGVQD (reference sequence). Trimming cost V 5 bases and J 1 base, with 11 bases left between them. This CDR3 is 14 amino acids long.

This chain uses TRBV5-1 with TRBJ2-5; D not certain. The V end was cut by 6 bases, the J end by 5 bases, with 14 bases between. Germline CDR1 and CDR2: SGHRS and YFSETQ. CDR3 length: 13 residues. The CDR3 region is CASKIERVETQYF. CDR3 nucleotides: TGCGCCAGCAAAATCGAAAGGGTTGAGACCCAGTACTTC.

The chain recombines TRBV4-1 with TRBJ2-3, with TRBD2 matching over 10 bases. Germline lookup yields CDR1 MGHRA and CDR2 YSYEKL. The CDR3 runs to 19 residues. Germline trimming cut 1 base from V and 1 base from J; bases unmatched to any gene: 11. The CDR3 loop reads CASSQVSGRALPGTDTQYF. Here the CDR3 DNA reads TGCGCCAGCAGCCAAGTAAGCGGGAGGGCCCTTCCTGGCACAGATACGCAGTATTTT.

The genes are TRBV7-2 and TRBJ2-3; D is tentatively TRBD1 or TRBD2 (5 bases each). CDR3 length: 15 residues. Germline lookup yields CDR1 SGHTA and CDR2 FQGNSA. Trimming left V 1 base short and J 1 base short, with 9 bases between. The CDR3, as DNA: TGTGCCAGCAGCTTAGTCGGGGCGGGCACAGATACGCAGTATTTT. It translates to CASSLVGAGTDTQYF. The full variable domain, with the rest looked up from reference TRBV7-2 and TRBJ2-3, is GAGVSQSPSNKVTEKGKDVELRCDPISGHTALYWYRQSLGQGLEFLIYFQGNSAPDKSGLPSDRFSAERTGGSVSTLTIQRTQQEDSAVYLCASSLVGAGTDTQYFGPGTRLTVL.

This rearrangement joins TRBV7-9 to TRBJ2-3; 12 bases match TRBD2. The CDR3 consists of 17 residues. After removal of 4 bases from V and 2 bases from J, the junction contained 7 bases not matched to a gene. CDR1 is SEHNR and CDR2 is FQNEAQ in the germline V gene (reference sequence). CDR3 sequence: CASSSGLAGTTTDTQYF. DNA of the CDR3: TGTGCCAGCAGCTCTGGACTAGCGGGAACTACCACAGATACGCAGTATTTT.

The chain employs TRBV28 and TRBJ2-7, with D maybe TRBD2 (5 bases). Per the germline V gene, CDR1 is MDHEN and CDR2 is SYDVKM. This CDR3 contains 16 residues. V lost 1 base to trimming and J lost 5 bases, with 18 bases between them. CDR3 residues: CASSLSNIRRGDEQYF. DNA for the CDR3: TGTGCCAGCAGTTTATCTAATATTCGTCGGGGAGACGAGCAGTACTTC.

A few counts support this clone. This chain connects TRBV14 to TRBJ2-7, with TRBD2 as a possible D gene (6 bases). Germline CDR1 reads SGHDN; CDR2 reads FVKESK. V lost 1 base and J 5 bases, leaving 12 bases between the germline ends. This CDR3 contains 14 residues. The CDR3 region is CASSQVGGNNEQYF. CDR3 bases: TGTGCCAGCAGCCAAGTTGGCGGGAATAACGAGCAGTACTTC. Full variable domain (rest looked up from reference TRBV14 and TRBJ2-7): EAGVTQFPSHSVIEKGQTVTLRCDPISGHDNLYWYRRVMGKEIKFLLHFVKESKQDESGMPNNRFLAERTGGTYSTLKVQPAELEDSGVYFCASSQVGGNNEQYFGPGTRLTVT.

The V gene is TRBV2, the J gene TRBJ1-1, with 7 bases lining up with TRBD1. After removal of 6 bases from V and 0 bases from J, the junction contained 10 bases not matched to a gene. This CDR3 contains 16 residues. In germline, CDR1 is SNHLY, CDR2 FYNNEI. CDR3 sequence: CASSPRTGRMNTEAFF. The CDR3 nucleotides read TGTGCCAGCAGCCCGCGGACAGGTCGTATGAACACTGAAGCTTTCTTT.

The V and J genes are TRBV30 and TRBJ2-6, with 8 bases aligning to TRBD1. After removal of 0 bases from V and 2 bases from J, the junction contained 0 bases not matched to a gene. The CDR3 totals 15 residues. Germline CDR1 and CDR2: GTSNPN and SVGIG (reference sequence). DNA of the CDR3: TGTGCCTGGAGTGTACAGGGGGCTGGGGCCAACGTCCTGACTTTC. This codes for CAWSVQGAGANVLTF.

The chain links TRBV6-5 to TRBJ2-7; D gene unclear. Trimming stripped 4 bases from V and 0 bases from J, with 13 bases between. Germline CDR1 and CDR2: MNHEY and SVGAGI. The CDR3 runs to 15 residues. CDR3 nucleotide sequence: TGTGCCAGCAGTTCCCCCCGGGCCCGCTCCTACGAGCAGTACTTC. This sequence encodes CASSSPRARSYEQYF.

V gene TRBV29-1 combines with J gene TRBJ2-3; 7 nucleotides line up with TRBD1. This CDR3 is built from 15 residues. Germline CDR1 SQVTM, CDR2 ANQGSEA. J gave up 4 bases and V 5 bases, and 12 bases lay outside the gene matches. CDR3 in DNA: TGCAGCGTTCGGGACAGCCCTAAGTGGTCAGATACGCAGTATTTT. This sequence encodes CSVRDSPKWSDTQYF.

J is TRBJ1-2 and V is TRBV2, with 10 bases aligning to TRBD1. CDR3 length: 13 residues. V was pared by 3 bases and J by 5 bases, with 0 bases of the junction left unmatched. Germline V gives CDR1 SNHLY, CDR2 FYNNEI. The CDR3 loop reads CASSEGQGYGYTF. The CDR3 coding sequence is TGTGCCAGCAGTGAGGGACAGGGGTATGGCTACACCTTC.

The CDR3 DNA is TGTGCCAGCAGCCCTCAGGGTCCGGGGACAGGGGTAAGATTACTCTCCTACAATGAGCAGTTCTTC. Translated: CASSPQGPGTGVRLLSYNEQFF. This sequence joins TRBV27 and TRBJ2-1, with 10 bases identical to TRBD1. The J segment lost 0 bases and the V segment lost 6 bases, leaving 23 bases of the junction unmatched. This CDR3 has 22 residues. Per germline, CDR1 MNHEY and CDR2 SMNVEV (reference sequence).

The chain couples TRBV6-5 to TRBJ1-2, with 11 bases that match TRBD1. The J segment lost 4 bases and the V segment lost 5 bases, leaving 3 bases of the junction unmatched. CDR1 and CDR2 from the germline V gene are MNHEY and SVGAGI. The CDR3 runs to 14 residues. The CDR3 loop reads CASSPDRGLYGYTF. The CDR3 nucleotides read TGTGCCAGCAGTCCGGACAGGGGGCTCTATGGCTACACCTTC.

The J gene is TRBJ2-7, the V gene TRBV5-1; 8 nucleotides agree with TRBD1. The CDR3 extends over 22 amino acids. Germline assignment: CDR1 SGHRS and CDR2 YFSETQ. The ends lost 0 bases at V and 7 bases at J; junction bases unmatched: 30. The CDR3 bases are TGCGCCAGCAGCTTGGGTGACAGGGGAGTGGCTAGCCAAGGGACTCGGATCAGGGAGCAGTACTTC. It codes for CASSLGDRGVASQGTRIREQYF.

This clone was seen only once. V and J are TRBV10-3 and TRBJ2-3, with 7 nucleotides matching TRBD2. Per germline, CDR1 ENHRY and CDR2 SYGVKD. The V and J ends lost 8 bases and 6 bases, in that order; junction bases with no gene match: 11. This CDR3 contains 14 residues. CDR3 sequence reads: CAIQGAGFIDTQYF. DNA of the CDR3: TGTGCCATCCAAGGAGCGGGGTTTATTGATACGCAGTATTTT.

CDR3 in amino acids: CATSRRASGSPGELFF. The CDR3 bases are TGTGCCACCTCGAGGCGGGCTAGCGGGAGCCCCGGGGAGCTGTTTTTT. The chain is built from TRBV4-2 and TRBJ2-2, with TRBD2 identical over 10 bases. The CDR3 spans 16 residues. The germline CDR1 and CDR2 sequences are LGHNA and YNFKEQ. V dropped 10 bases and J dropped 6; count of bases not matched to a gene: 14.

CDR3: CASSQLGAANEKLFF. The CDR3 DNA reads TGCGCCAGCAGCCAACTGGGGGCAGCTAATGAAAAACTGTTTTTT. The chain links TRBV5-1 to TRBJ1-4, with a tentative D call TRBD1 (6 bases). V lost 4 bases to trimming and J lost 3 bases, with 13 bases between them. This CDR3 has 15 amino acids. The germline CDR1 and CDR2 sequences are SGHRS and YFSETQ.

The V gene is TRBV11-1, the J gene TRBJ2-2; no definite D call. Germline CDR1 reads SGHAT; CDR2 reads FQDESV (reference sequence). The CDR3 loop spans 13 amino acids. V was pared by 1 base and J by 8 bases, with 8 bases between. The CDR3 DNA reads as TGTGCCAGCAGCTTAGGATTCTCAGGGGAGCTGTTTTTT. As protein: CASSLGFSGELFF.

The chain couples TRBV7-9 to TRBJ1-4; no clear D. Germline V gives CDR1 SEHNR, CDR2 FQNEAQ (reference sequence). This CDR3 has 15 amino acids. Trimming shortened V by 3 bases and J by 4 bases, and 12 bases separated the two germline ends. CDR3 coding DNA: TGTGCCAGCAGCTTGGGCCGCCGGAATAATGAAAAACTGTTTTTT. Residues: CASSLGRRNNEKLFF.

The chain is built from TRBV19 and TRBJ1-3; D call uncertain. CDR3 length: 14 amino acids. Germline V gene data show CDR1 as LNHDA and CDR2 as SQIVND (reference sequence). V was clipped by 4 bases and J by 0 bases, with 7 bases between them. DNA for the CDR3: TGTGCCAGTAGTACTTCAAGCTCTGGAAACACCATATATTTT. This encodes CASSTSSSGNTIYF.

This clone is a singleton in its sample. The chain recombines TRBV29-1 with TRBJ1-2; D uncertain. The CDR3 totals 15 residues. CDR1 and CDR2 (germline): SQVTM, ANQGSEA. Deletions cut 3 bases from V and 0 bases from J, with 14 bases between. CDR3 bases: TGCAGCGTTGAGATTCGTGGGTCCCCTAACTATGGCTACACCTTC. The encoded protein is CSVEIRGSPNYGYTF.

This chain connects TRBV5-1 to TRBJ2-5; 9 nucleotides agree with TRBD2. The DNA end is more similar to TRBJ2-7, so the J call may be wrong. The CDR3 is made up of 14 amino acids. Per the germline V gene, CDR1 is SGHRS and CDR2 is YFSETQ. The CDR3 sequence: CASSLIAGVNEQYF. The DNA of the CDR3 is TGCGCCAGCAGCTTAATAGCGGGAGTGAACGAGCAGTACTTC.

The chain combines TRBV4-2 with TRBJ2-3; D call uncertain. Per the germline V gene, CDR1 is LGHNA and CDR2 is YNFKEQ. V dropped 1 base and J dropped 0 bases, with 5 bases sitting between them. CDR3 size: 14 residues. DNA for the CDR3: TGTGCCAGCAGCCAAGTCGGCAGCACAGATACGCAGTATTTT. Its protein is CASSQVGSTDTQYF.

This clone is a singleton in its sample. The rearrangement joins TRBV9 to TRBJ2-1, with TRBD1 matching over 8 bases. Germline-derived CDR1 and CDR2 are SGDLS and YYNGEE. This CDR3 region has 19 residues. V dropped 3 bases and J dropped 0; count of bases not matched to a gene: 14. The CDR3 is CASSGPGQVARGSYNEQFF. CDR3 in DNA: TGTGCCAGCAGCGGACCGGGACAGGTTGCCAGGGGCTCCTACAATGAGCAGTTCTTC.

The J gene is TRBJ2-7, the V gene TRBV9; 10 bases are a match to TRBD2. Germline V CDR1 and CDR2: SGDLS, YYNGEE. The V gene end was trimmed by 3 bases and the J gene end by 6 bases; junction bases not matched to a gene: 9. The CDR3 consists of 15 residues. The CDR3 protein is CASSALPSGSSEQYF. CDR3 in DNA: TGTGCCAGCAGCGCTCTCCCTAGCGGGAGTTCCGAGCAGTACTTC.

The rearrangement links TRBV18 to TRBJ2-7, with 11 bases identical to TRBD2. The J segment lost 7 bases and the V segment lost 6 bases, leaving 2 bases of the junction unmatched. Germline CDR1 reads KGHSH; CDR2 reads LQKENI. CDR3 length equals 12 residues. The CDR3 bases are TGTGCCAGCTCGCCTAGCGGGAGGGAGCAGTACTTC. Its translation: CASSPSGREQYF.

The J gene is TRBJ1-1, the V gene TRBV29-1; D possibly corresponds to TRBD1 (6 bases). Germline CDR1 and CDR2: SQVTM and ANQGSEA. The CDR3 spans 12 residues. Trimming took 4 bases from V and 10 from J, leaving 16 bases between them. The CDR3 sequence is CSVVGGGYRAFF. CDR3 coding DNA: TGCAGCGTTGTCGGGGGCGGTTATAGAGCTTTCTTT.

V is TRBV5-1 and J is TRBJ2-1, with D possibly being TRBD2 (7 bases). The CDR3 is 16 residues long. CDR1 is SGHRS, CDR2 YFSETQ, per germline. V lost 0 bases to trimming and J lost 5 bases, with 15 bases between them. CDR3 sequence (DNA): TGCGCCAGCAGCTTGGGACTAGCAGGGGACGACAATGAGCAGTTCTTC. It specifies CASSLGLAGDDNEQFF.